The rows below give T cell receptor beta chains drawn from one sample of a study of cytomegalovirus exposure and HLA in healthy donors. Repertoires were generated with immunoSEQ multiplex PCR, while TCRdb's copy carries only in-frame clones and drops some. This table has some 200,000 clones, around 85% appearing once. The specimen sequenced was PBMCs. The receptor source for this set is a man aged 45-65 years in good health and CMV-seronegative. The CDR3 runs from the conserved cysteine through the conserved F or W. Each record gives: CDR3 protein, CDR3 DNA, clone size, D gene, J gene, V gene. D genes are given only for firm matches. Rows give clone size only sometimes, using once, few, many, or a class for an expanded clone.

CDR3: CASSFRGSSYNEQFF
DNA: TGTGCCAGCAGCTTCCGGGGTAGCTCCTACAATGAGCAGTTCTTC
size: once
D: .
J: TRBJ2-1
V: TRBV7-2

CDR3: CASSLGQRGTFF
DNA: TGTGCCAGCAGCTTGGGTCAGCGGGGGACGTTCTTC
size: .
D: TRBD2
J: TRBJ2-1
V: TRBV5-6

CDR3: CASSTELAGGLYNEQFF
DNA: TGTGCCAGCAGCACCGAACTAGCGGGGGGATTATACAATGAGCAGTTCTTC
size: .
D: TRBD2
J: TRBJ2-1
V: TRBV5-6

CDR3: CASSLRLGVSSYEQYF
DNA: TGTGCCAGCAGCTTAAGGTTGGGAGTGAGCTCCTACGAGCAGTACTTC
size: .
D: .
J: TRBJ2-7
V: TRBV11-1

CDR3: CASSFEPASPLHF
DNA: TGTGCCAGCAGTTTCGAGCCCGCTTCACCCCTCCACTTT
size: .
D: .
J: TRBJ1-6
V: TRBV28

CDR3: CASSLEEGGQPQHF
DNA: TGTGCCAGCAGCTTGGAGGAGGGCGGACAGCCCCAGCATTTT
size: .
D: .
J: TRBJ1-5
V: TRBV11-2

CDR3: CASSPGRGGSEAFF
DNA: TGTGCCAGCTCCCCGGGCCGGGGGGGCAGTGAAGCTTTCTTT
size: few
D: .
J: TRBJ1-1
V: TRBV18

CDR3: CAWSLGPQGYEQYF
DNA: TGTGCCTGGAGTTTGGGCCCTCAAGGCTACGAGCAGTACTTC
size: .
D: .
J: TRBJ2-7
V: TRBV30

CDR3: CASSTQGVSYYGYTF
DNA: TGTGCCAGTAGTACCCAGGGGGTCTCCTACTATGGCTACACCTTC
size: .
D: TRBD1
J: TRBJ1-2
V: TRBV19

CDR3: CASSFNGQGQTFF
DNA: TGCGCCAGCAGCTTTAACGGACAGGGTCAGACTTTCTTT
size: .
D: TRBD1
J: TRBJ1-1
V: TRBV5-1

CDR3: CASSQDSSPVREAFF
DNA: TGTGCCAGCAGCCAAGACTCTTCACCGGTCCGTGAAGCTTTCTTT
size: .
D: .
J: TRBJ1-1
V: TRBV14

CDR3: CASDTSGNTIYF
DNA: TGTGCTTCCGACACCTCTGGAAACACCATATATTTT
size: once
D: .
J: TRBJ1-3
V: TRBV30

CDR3: CASSEKRGGNTIYF
DNA: TGTGCCAGCAGTGAGAAAAGGGGAGGGAACACCATATATTTT
size: .
D: .
J: TRBJ1-3
V: TRBV2

CDR3: CASLRTGVVYQETQYF
DNA: TGTGCCAGCTTACGCACAGGGGTGGTCTACCAAGAGACCCAGTACTTC
size: .
D: TRBD1
J: TRBJ2-5
V: TRBV2

CDR3: CSVDSWNTGELFF
DNA: TGCAGCGTTGACTCGTGGAACACCGGGGAGCTGTTTTTT
size: .
D: .
J: TRBJ2-2
V: TRBV29-1

CDR3: CASSLASSSEKLFF
DNA: TGCGCCAGCAGCTTGGCGTCATCGAGCGAAAAACTGTTTTTT
size: .
D: .
J: TRBJ1-4
V: TRBV5-1

CDR3: CASSLLTGNNEKLFF
DNA: TGCGCCAGCAGCTTGCTGACAGGGAATAATGAAAAACTGTTTTTT
size: .
D: TRBD1
J: TRBJ1-4
V: TRBV5-1

CDR3: CASSRWISGSTDTQYF
DNA: TGTGCCAGCAGCCGATGGATTAGCGGAAGCACAGATACGCAGTATTTT
size: .
D: .
J: TRBJ2-3
V: TRBV7-2

CDR3: CASSVGGQGTGELFF
DNA: TGTGCCAGCAGCGTAGGAGGGCAAGGCACCGGGGAGCTGTTTTTT
size: .
D: .
J: TRBJ2-2
V: TRBV9

CDR3: CASSSGVFSGNTIYF
DNA: TGTGCCAGCAGCTCAGGGGTCTTCTCTGGAAACACCATATATTTT
size: .
D: .
J: TRBJ1-3
V: TRBV7-6

CDR3: CASSLDRSANYGYTF
DNA: TGCGCCAGCAGCCTGGACAGGTCAGCTAACTATGGCTACACCTTC
size: .
D: TRBD1
J: TRBJ1-2
V: TRBV7-3

CDR3: CASVRDRGVLDEQFF
DNA: TGTGCCAGCGTGCGGGACAGGGGAGTTTTGGATGAGCAGTTCTTC
size: .
D: TRBD1
J: TRBJ2-1
V: TRBV2

CDR3: CASSLLEFGEQYF
DNA: TGTGCCAGCAGCTTACTGGAGTTTGGCGAGCAGTACTTC
size: .
D: .
J: TRBJ2-7
V: TRBV11-3

CDR3: CASGLVARTGELFF
DNA: TGTGCTAGTGGTTTGGTTGCTCGGACCGGGGAGCTGTTTTTT
size: once
D: .
J: TRBJ2-2
V: TRBV12-5

CDR3: CSVEGTGSSYEQYF
DNA: TGCAGCGTTGAAGGGACAGGGTCCTCCTACGAGCAGTACTTC
size: once
D: TRBD1
J: TRBJ2-7
V: TRBV29-1

CDR3: CASSVRIGGERSTDTQYF
DNA: TGTGCCAGCAGCGTGAGGATAGGGGGCGAGCGGAGCACAGATACGCAGTATTTT
size: .
D: TRBD1
J: TRBJ2-3
V: TRBV9

CDR3: CASRDSNSPLHF
DNA: TGTGCCAGCAGAGACAGCAATTCACCCCTCCACTTT
size: .
D: .
J: TRBJ1-6
V: TRBV6-5

CDR3: CASSFRASSAVRYTF
DNA: TGTGCCAGCAGCTTTAGAGCATCAAGTGCCGTGCGCTACACCTTC
size: .
D: .
J: TRBJ1-2
V: TRBV9

CDR3: CASSANPGLAANEQFF
DNA: TGTGCCAGCAGCGCCAATCCGGGACTAGCGGCCAATGAGCAGTTCTTC
size: .
D: TRBD2
J: TRBJ2-1
V: TRBV7-7

CDR3: CASSPGTGLKTQYF
DNA: TGTGCCAGCAGCCCGGGGACAGGGTTAAAGACCCAGTACTTC
size: .
D: TRBD1
J: TRBJ2-5
V: TRBV5-6

CDR3: CATSRDFSGGQETQYF
DNA: TGTGCCACCAGCAGAGATTTTTCGGGGGGGCAAGAGACCCAGTACTTC
size: .
D: TRBD2
J: TRBJ2-5
V: TRBV15

CDR3: CASSLPGTATYEQYF
DNA: TGTGCCAGCAGCCTACCAGGGACAGCAACCTACGAGCAGTACTTC
size: .
D: TRBD1
J: TRBJ2-7
V: TRBV7-2

CDR3: CASSPDSNSPLHF
DNA: TGTGCCAGCAGTCCCGACAGTAATTCACCCCTCCACTTT
size: once
D: .
J: TRBJ1-6
V: TRBV6-5

CDR3: CASSLEAGGAYGYTF
DNA: TGCGCCAGCAGCTTGGAGGCAGGGGGCGCCTATGGCTACACCTTC
size: .
D: TRBD1
J: TRBJ1-2
V: TRBV5-1

CDR3: CASSIGGAGTGELFF
DNA: TGTGCCAGCAGCATCGGGGGGGCAGGAACCGGGGAGCTGTTTTTT
size: .
D: TRBD2
J: TRBJ2-2
V: TRBV7-2

CDR3: CASSQEGQAYNEQFF
DNA: TGCGCCAGCAGCCAAGAGGGGCAGGCCTACAATGAGCAGTTCTTC
size: .
D: .
J: TRBJ2-1
V: TRBV4-1

CDR3: CASSSPGQAFHQPQHF
DNA: TGTGCCAGCAGTTCTCCGGGACAGGCGTTCCACCAGCCCCAGCATTTT
size: .
D: TRBD1
J: TRBJ1-5
V: TRBV6-6

CDR3: CACQGGGHTEAFF
DNA: TGTGCCTGCCAGGGAGGGGGGCACACTGAAGCTTTCTTT
size: .
D: .
J: TRBJ1-1
V: TRBV6-1

CDR3: CASSLSPGTSGNFQETQYF
DNA: TGCGCCAGCAGCCTCAGTCCCGGGACTAGCGGGAATTTCCAAGAGACCCAGTACTTC
size: .
D: TRBD2
J: TRBJ2-5
V: TRBV4-3

CDR3: CASSLGRAGAAETQYF
DNA: TGCGCCAGCAGCTTGGGTCGAGCGGGGGCCGCCGAGACCCAGTACTTC
size: .
D: TRBD2
J: TRBJ2-5
V: TRBV5-1